The sequence of this T cell receptor beta chain was determined in a study of CD8+ T cells in alopecia areata. This clone appeared a few times. Following RNA extraction, reverse transcription yielded cDNA that acted as the sequencing template. Repertoires were generated with immunoSEQ multiplex PCR, while TCRdb's copy carries only in-frame clones and drops some. This table has about 180,000 clones, 40% to 65% appearing once. Losses at the gene ends were 0 bases for V and 2 bases for J; bases not matched to a gene: 5. The CDR3 loop spans 15 amino acids. CDR1 is SGHDT, CDR2 YYEEEE, per germline. Stated treatment: oral pan-JAK inhibitor, 5-10 mg twice daily.

The sequencing here drew on CD8+ T cells sorted from blood, taken at week 24, from a patient treated with tofacitinib. V and J are TRBV5-6 and TRBJ2-7, with TRBD1 matching 7 bases. This receptor was obtained from a human donor with alopecia areata. CDR3 bases: TGTGCCAGCAGCTTGGGGGACAGTCGAGCCTACGAGCAGTACTTC. It is translated as CASSLGDSRAYEQYF.